This TCR beta chain was identified in a study of cytomegalovirus exposure and HLA in healthy donors. Overall study findings and caveats: According to a later analysis, donors in an Asian-associated ancestry cluster reportedly had fewer N-insertions than the 666-donor mean. Roughly uniform sequencing depth across donors was assumed, possibly incorrectly.

Primers: 60 Vbeta forward and 13 Jbeta reverse. The method was immunoSEQ multiplex PCR; TCRdb's version includes in-frame clones alone and lacks a portion of them. The sample contains 100,000 or so clones, over 60% of which appear only once. As concerns this clone: Its antigen is still unknown.

CDR1 and CDR2 from the germline V gene are SGDLS and YYNGEE. The CDR3 runs to 14 residues. V dropped 4 bases and J dropped 4 bases, with 14 bases sitting between them. Sequences were obtained from PBMCs. The TCR was taken from a female donor in good health and CMV-seropositive. The rearrangement uses TRBV9 and TRBJ1-1, with D hard to call. The CDR3 is CASSPAVPGTEAFF. The DNA for the CDR3 is TGTGCCAGCAGCCCAGCGGTCCCGGGCACTGAAGCTTTCTTT. The complete variable domain, with remaining parts taken from reference TRBV9 and TRBJ1-1, reads DSGVTQTPKHLITATGQRVTLRCSPRSGDLSVYWYQQSLDQGLQFLIQYYNGEERAKGNILERFSAQQFPDLHSELNLSSLELGDSALYFCASSPAVPGTEAFFGQGTRLTVV.